This section outlines one T cell receptor beta chain sequence together with its context. Its specificity is unknown. Germline V gene data show CDR1 as SGHAT and CDR2 as FQNNGV. V shed 1 base and J shed 3 bases, with 10 bases lying between them. The CDR3 totals 16 residues. The data derive from a study of T cell repertoires in cytomegalovirus infection. At the level of the study: CMV epitopes that were recently identified and HLA-C-restricted were used alongside well-studied HLA-B-restricted ones. From public TCR beta signatures came an indication of both CMV infection and matching HLA type.

TCRdb reprocessed the reads with MiXCR, giving one entry per CDR3 protein. Of some 120,000 distinct CDR3 sequences detected, around 30% appear once; the ten largest clones hold around three fifths. Study-level points and caveats: The cumulative frequency of public TCR beta families identified carriers of CMV plus the relevant HLA. Clonotypes of TCR beta that were HLA-C-restricted and CMV-specific dominated the ex vivo response.

The gene calls are TRBV11-2 and TRBJ1-6; tentatively, D is TRBD1 (5 bases). The starting material was CD8+ T cells from cultured PBMCs, obtained from culture after CMV antigen stimulation. The TCR sequence derives from a human donor in good health (CMV status not recorded). Some clones in this sample may be carry-over from other donors' samples. The CDR3 region is CASSLARELYNSPLHF. In DNA, the CDR3 is TGTGCCAGCAGCTTAGCCAGGGAACTCTATAATTCACCCCTCCACTTT.